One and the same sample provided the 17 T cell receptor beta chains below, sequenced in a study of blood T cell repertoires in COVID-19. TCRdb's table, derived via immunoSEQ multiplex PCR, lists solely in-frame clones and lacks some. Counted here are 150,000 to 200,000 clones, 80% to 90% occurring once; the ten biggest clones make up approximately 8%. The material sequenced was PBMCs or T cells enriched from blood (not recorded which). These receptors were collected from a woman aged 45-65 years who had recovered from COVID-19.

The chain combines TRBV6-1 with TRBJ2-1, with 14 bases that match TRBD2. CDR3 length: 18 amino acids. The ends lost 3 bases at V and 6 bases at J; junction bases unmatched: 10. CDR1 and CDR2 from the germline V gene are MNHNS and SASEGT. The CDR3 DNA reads TGTGCCAGCAGTGACCCCGGACTAGCGGGAGGTGCTGTCAATGAGCAGTTCTTC. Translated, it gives CASSDPGLAGGAVNEQFF.

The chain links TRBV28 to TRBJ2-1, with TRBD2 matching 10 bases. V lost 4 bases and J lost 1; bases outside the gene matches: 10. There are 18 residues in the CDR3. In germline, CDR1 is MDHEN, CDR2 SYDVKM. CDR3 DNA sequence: TGTGCCAGCAGTTATTTAGCGGGAGGTCTAGGTTCCTACAATGAGCAGTTCTTC. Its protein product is CASSYLAGGLGSYNEQFF.

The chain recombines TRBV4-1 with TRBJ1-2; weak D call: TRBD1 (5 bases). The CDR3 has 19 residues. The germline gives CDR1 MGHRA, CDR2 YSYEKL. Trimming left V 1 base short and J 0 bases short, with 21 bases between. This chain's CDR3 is CASSQGQRRTERANYGYTF. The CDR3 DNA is TGCGCCAGCAGCCAAGGACAGCGAAGAACGGAACGCGCTAACTATGGCTACACCTTC.

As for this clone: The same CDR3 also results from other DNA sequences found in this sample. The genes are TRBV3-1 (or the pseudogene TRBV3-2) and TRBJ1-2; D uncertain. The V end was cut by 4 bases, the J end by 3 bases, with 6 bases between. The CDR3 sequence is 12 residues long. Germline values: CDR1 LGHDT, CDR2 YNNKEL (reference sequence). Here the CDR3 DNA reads TGTGCCAGCAGCCCGGGGTACTATGGCTACACCTTC. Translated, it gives CASSPGYYGYTF.

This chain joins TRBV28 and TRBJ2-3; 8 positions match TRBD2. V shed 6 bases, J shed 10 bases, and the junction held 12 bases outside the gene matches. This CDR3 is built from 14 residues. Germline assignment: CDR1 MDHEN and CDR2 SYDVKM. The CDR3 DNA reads TGTGCCAGCAGCCCCCAGCGGGAGTTGGCTGCGCAGTATTTT. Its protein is CASSPQRELAAQYF.

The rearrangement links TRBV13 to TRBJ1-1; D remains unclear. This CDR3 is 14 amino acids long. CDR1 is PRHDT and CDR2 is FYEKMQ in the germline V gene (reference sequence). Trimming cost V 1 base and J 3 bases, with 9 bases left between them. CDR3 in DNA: TGTGCCAGCAGCTTAGAATTGGAGGACACTGAAGCTTTCTTT. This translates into CASSLELEDTEAFF.

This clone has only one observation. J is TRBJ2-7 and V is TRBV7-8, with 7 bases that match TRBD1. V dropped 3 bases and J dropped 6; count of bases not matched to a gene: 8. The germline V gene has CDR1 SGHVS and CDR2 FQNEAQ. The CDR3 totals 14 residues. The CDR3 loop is CASSLYPRDSEQYF. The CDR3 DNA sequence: TGTGCCAGCAGCTTGTACCCCCGGGACAGCGAGCAGTACTTC.

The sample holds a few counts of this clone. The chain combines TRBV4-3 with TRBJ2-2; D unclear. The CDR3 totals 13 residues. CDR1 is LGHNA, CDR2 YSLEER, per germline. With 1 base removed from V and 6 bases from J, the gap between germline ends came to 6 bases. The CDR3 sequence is CASSQAWPGELFF. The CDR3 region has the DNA TGCGCCAGCAGCCAAGCGTGGCCCGGGGAGCTGTTTTTT.

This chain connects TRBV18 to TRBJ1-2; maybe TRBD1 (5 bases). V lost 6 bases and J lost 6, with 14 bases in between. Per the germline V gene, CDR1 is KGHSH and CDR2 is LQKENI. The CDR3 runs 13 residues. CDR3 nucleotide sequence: TGTGCCAGCTCGGCCTGGGGGGGTGATGGCTACACCTTC. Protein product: CASSAWGGDGYTF.

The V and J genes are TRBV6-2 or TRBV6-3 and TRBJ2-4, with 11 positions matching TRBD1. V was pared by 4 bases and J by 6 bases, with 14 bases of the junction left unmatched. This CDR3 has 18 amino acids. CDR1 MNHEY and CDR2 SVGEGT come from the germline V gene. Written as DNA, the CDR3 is TGTGCCAGCAGTTCCCGGGACAGGGGGTTCCGAGGGGCAAACATTCAGTACTTC. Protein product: CASSSRDRGFRGANIQYF.

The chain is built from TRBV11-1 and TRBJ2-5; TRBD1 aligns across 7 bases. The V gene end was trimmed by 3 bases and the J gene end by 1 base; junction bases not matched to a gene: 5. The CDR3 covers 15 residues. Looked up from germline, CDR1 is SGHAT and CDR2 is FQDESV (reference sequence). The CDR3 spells CASSFNRDSQETQYF. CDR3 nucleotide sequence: TGTGCCAGCAGCTTCAACCGGGACAGCCAAGAGACCCAGTACTTC. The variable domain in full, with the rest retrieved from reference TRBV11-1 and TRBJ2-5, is EAEVAQSPRYKITEKSQAVAFWCDPISGHATLYWYRQILGQGPELLVQFQDESVVDDSQLPKDRFSAERLKGVDSTLKIQPAELGDSAMYLCASSFNRDSQETQYFGPGTRLLVL.

The CDR3 DNA follows: TGTGCCAGCAGCCAGGACTCGACTAGCTCCTACGAGCAGTACTTC. Encoded protein: CASSQDSTSSYEQYF. V and J are TRBV4-2 and TRBJ2-7; D perhaps matches TRBD2 (6 bases). V dropped 3 bases and J dropped 0 bases, with 12 bases sitting between them. Per the germline V gene, CDR1 is LGHNA and CDR2 is YNFKEQ. The CDR3 is 15 amino acids.

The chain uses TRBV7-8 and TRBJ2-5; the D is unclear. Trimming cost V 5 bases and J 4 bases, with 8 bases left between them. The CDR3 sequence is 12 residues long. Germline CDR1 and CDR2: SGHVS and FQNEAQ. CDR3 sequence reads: CASSRERETQYF. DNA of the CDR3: TGTGCCAGCAGCCGAGAGAGAGAGACCCAGTACTTC.

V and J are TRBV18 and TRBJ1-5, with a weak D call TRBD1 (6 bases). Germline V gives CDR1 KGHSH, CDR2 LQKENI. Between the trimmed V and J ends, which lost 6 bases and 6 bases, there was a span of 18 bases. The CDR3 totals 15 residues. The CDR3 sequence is CASSSTGLGGQPQHF. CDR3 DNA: TGTGCCAGCTCGTCCACAGGGTTGGGCGGTCAGCCCCAGCATTTT.

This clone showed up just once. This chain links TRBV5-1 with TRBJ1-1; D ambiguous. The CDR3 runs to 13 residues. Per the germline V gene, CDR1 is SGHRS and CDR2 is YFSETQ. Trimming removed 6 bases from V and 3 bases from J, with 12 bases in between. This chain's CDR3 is CASTTSTHTEAFF. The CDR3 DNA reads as TGCGCCAGCACGACTTCTACACACACTGAAGCTTTCTTT.

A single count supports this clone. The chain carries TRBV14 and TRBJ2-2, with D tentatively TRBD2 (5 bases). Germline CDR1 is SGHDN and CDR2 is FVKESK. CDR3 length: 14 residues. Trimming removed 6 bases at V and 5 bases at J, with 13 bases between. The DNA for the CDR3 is TGTGCCAGCAGGGAGGAGATATCGACCGGGGAGCTGTTTTTT. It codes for CASREEISTGELFF.

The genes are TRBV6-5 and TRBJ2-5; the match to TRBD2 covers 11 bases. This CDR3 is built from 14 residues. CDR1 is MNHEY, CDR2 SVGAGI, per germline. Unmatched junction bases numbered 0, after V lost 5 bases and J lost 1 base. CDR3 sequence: CASSLAGGQETQYF. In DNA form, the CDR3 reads TGTGCCAGCAGTCTAGCGGGGGGCCAAGAGACCCAGTACTTC.